The clone carrying this TCR beta chain has a count of ten or more. Its antigen remains unidentified. Sample-barcoded 5' priming and a J-beta primer mix drove a second PCR of about 6 to 12 cycles. Each of the samples gave a minimum of 3 million paired-end reads that contained CDR3. Each CDR3 protein gets one entry after TCRdb re-called the 5' RACE reads with MiXCR. The profile covers 870,000 or so distinct CDR3 sequences, with around 30% appearing a single time and roughly a sixth taken by the ten largest. These data originate in a study of blood T cells in healthy people across ages. Total RNA, at least 5.5 micrograms per sample, came from PBMCs. Study-wide results and limits: Long-lived donors exceeded aged donors in naive CD4+ cells and diversity. TCR beta diversity, measured per million T cells, fell in a roughly linear way with age.

The receptor comes from a woman aged 80 or over in good health. The sequenced material came from blood.

In DNA, the CDR3 is TGTGCCAGCAGTTTAAGGCTAGCGGGTACGGATACGCAGTATTTT. Translation: CASSLRLAGTDTQYF. The chain couples TRBV12-3 or TRBV12-4 to TRBJ2-3; 8 bases line up with TRBD2. The CDR3 is 15 residues long. V was pared by 2 bases and J by 6 bases, with 7 bases of the junction left unmatched.